Sequencing of this T cell receptor beta chain was carried out in a study of T-cell memory formation after mild COVID-19. Findings and caveats of the study: Clones that contracted clustered mainly in CM and EM if CD4+ and in EMRA if CD8+.

About this clonotype itself: Its antigen is not identified.

TCRdb redid the calling of the 5' RACE reads with MiXCR, one entry per CDR3 protein. Here the sample spans 180,000 or so distinct CDR3 sequences, more than 9% being singletons. Germline CDR1 SEHNR, CDR2 FQNEAQ (reference sequence). CDR3 length equals 12 residues. V was cut by 5 bases and J by 1 base, with 5 bases left in between. The clonotype comes from a man in his late teens or twenties who had mild COVID-19 (a few samples of this study predate the infection). Cell type and time point are not known. The V gene is TRBV7-9, the J gene TRBJ1-1; no reliable D call. The sequenced material came from PBMCs or a T cell subset sorted from them (not recorded which). CDR3 in amino acids: CASSPSNTEAFF. The DNA for the CDR3 is TGTGCCAGCAGCCCCTCGAACACTGAAGCTTTCTTT.